This TCR beta chain is drawn from a study of identifying expanded T cells in peripheral blood. About this clone: Its specificity is unknown.

Collection occurred without any documented infections or immune events in donors. Findings of the study overall: Technical replicates showed roughly 1.2 changed clones; approximately 2 weeks 15 to 20; four weeks 19. Clone count variance between approximately two-week samples rose with total template count.

Germline assignment: CDR1 MNHEY and CDR2 SMNVEV (reference sequence). Trimming left V 6 bases short and J 3 bases short, with 11 bases between. The CDR3 runs 14 residues. Profiled with immunoSEQ multiplex PCR; TCRdb holds only in-frame clones, not every one. The sample shows 70,000 or so clones, roughly 90% of them seen only once. The chain links TRBV27 to TRBJ2-2; D is perhaps TRBD2 (5 bases). This receptor was identified in a person aged 18-69 years in good health. Sequencing used blood. The CDR3 region has the DNA TGTGCCAGCAGGTTGGATAGCGACACCGGGGAGCTGTTTTTT. Its translation: CASRLDSDTGELFF.